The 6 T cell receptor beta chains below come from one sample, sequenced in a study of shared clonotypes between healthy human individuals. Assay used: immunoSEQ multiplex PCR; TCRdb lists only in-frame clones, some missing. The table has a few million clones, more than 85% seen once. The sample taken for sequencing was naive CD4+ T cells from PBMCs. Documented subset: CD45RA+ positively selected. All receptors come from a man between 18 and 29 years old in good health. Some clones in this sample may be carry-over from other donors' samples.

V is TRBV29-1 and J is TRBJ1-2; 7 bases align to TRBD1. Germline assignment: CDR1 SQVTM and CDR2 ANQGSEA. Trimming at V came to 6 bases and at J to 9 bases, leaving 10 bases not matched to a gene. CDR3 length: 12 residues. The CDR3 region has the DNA TGCAGCGTAACCGACCCAGGGGGACGCTACACCTTC. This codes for CSVTDPGGRYTF.

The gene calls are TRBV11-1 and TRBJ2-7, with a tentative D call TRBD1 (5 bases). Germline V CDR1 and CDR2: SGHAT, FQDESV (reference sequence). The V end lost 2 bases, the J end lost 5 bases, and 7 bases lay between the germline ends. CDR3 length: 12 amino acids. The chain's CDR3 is CASSLQGHEQYF. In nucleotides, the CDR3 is TGTGCCAGCAGCTTACAGGGCCACGAGCAGTACTTC.

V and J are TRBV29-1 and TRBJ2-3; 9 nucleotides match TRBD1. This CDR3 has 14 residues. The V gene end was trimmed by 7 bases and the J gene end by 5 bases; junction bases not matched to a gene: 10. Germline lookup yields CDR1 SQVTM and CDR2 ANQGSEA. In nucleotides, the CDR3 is TGCAGCGGGTTAGGGACAGGGAATAGAGATACGCAGTATTTT. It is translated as CSGLGTGNRDTQYF.

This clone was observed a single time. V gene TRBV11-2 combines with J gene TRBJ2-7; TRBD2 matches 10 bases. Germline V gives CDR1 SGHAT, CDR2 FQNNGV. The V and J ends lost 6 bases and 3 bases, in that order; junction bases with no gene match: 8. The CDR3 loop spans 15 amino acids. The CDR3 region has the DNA TGTGCCAGCAGATATCTAGCGGGAGCCCGCTACGAGCAGTACTTC. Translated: CASRYLAGARYEQYF.

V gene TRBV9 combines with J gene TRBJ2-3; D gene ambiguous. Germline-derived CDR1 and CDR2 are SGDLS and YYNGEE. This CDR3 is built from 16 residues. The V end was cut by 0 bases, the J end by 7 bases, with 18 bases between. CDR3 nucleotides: TGTGCCAGCAGCGTAGGTCTCAGTAGGGAAGCGCATACGCAGTATTTT. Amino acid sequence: CASSVGLSREAHTQYF.

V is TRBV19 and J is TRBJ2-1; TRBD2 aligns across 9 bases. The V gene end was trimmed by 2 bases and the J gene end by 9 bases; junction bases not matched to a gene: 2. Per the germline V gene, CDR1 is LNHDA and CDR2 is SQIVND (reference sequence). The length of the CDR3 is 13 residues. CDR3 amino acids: CASSIRLAAEQFF. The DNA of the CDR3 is TGTGCCAGTAGTATAAGACTAGCGGCTGAGCAGTTCTTC.